This T cell receptor beta chain was recorded in a study of vaccination effects on CD4 cells after COVID-19. With respect to this clone: Its cognate antigen is unknown.

Assay: immunoSEQ multiplex PCR; the TCRdb copy retains only in-frame clones and omits some. The table has tens of thousands of clones, roughly 81% seen once. After removal of 2 bases from V and 10 bases from J, the junction contained 8 bases not matched to a gene. The CDR3 spans 14 residues. Germline CDR1 reads SGHTA; CDR2 reads FQGTGA. Isolating CD4+ T cells followed 9 to 11 days of culture. Participants received two doses of either the BNT162b2 or mRNA-1273 vaccine. Previously uninfected by SARS-CoV-2, the vaccine recipients also showed negative nucleocapsid antibodies. Study-level findings and limits: After vaccination, at late timepoints, clones induced by infection and by vaccine contracted markedly. Common cold coronavirus cross-reactivity was shown by only 1 of 255 vaccine-induced clones in healthy vaccinees.

The chain combines TRBV7-3 with TRBJ2-3; TRBD2 matches at 8 bases. The source was CD4+ T cells from PBMCs cultured without peptide, collected after COVID-19 vaccination. The source of this sequence is a human donor who received a COVID-19 vaccine. CDR3 amino acids: CASSLVRGDAAQYF. The CDR3 bases are TGTGCCAGCAGCTTAGTGCGGGGGGACGCTGCGCAGTATTTT.